This is a list of T cell receptor beta chains from one sample in a study of human T cells and chemical hapten exposure. TCRdb fed the RACE reads into MiXCR, producing one record per CDR3 protein. Of 240,000 or so distinct CDR3 sequences listed, about 8.6% were seen once; the top ten hold approximately 2.2%. The sequencing used whole blood, collected in connection with sensitization to the hapten diphenylcyclopropenone (DPC). The receptors were gathered from a woman between 40 and 50 years old with alopecia areata. Some clones in this sample may be carry-over from other donors' samples. CDR3s leave out the opening cysteine and the closing phenylalanine or tryptophan. The order of the fields is J gene, V gene, CDR3 protein.

>TRBJ2-4|TRBV6-2/TRBV6-3
ASSYGASSHIQY
>TRBJ2-5|TRBV7-2
ASSRSTSQETQY
>TRBJ2-3|TRBV5-1
ASSRLAVTSTDTQY
>TRBJ2-1|TRBV7-6
ASSLDAPTSSYNEQF
>TRBJ2-2|TRBV20-1
SARDYRADGELF
>TRBJ2-2|TRBV12-3/TRBV12-4
ASSPLGRSTGELF
>TRBJ2-3|TRBV5-1
ASRPGRGPDTQY
>TRBJ1-5|TRBV12-3/TRBV12-4
ASSLLWGGNQPQH
>TRBJ1-5|TRBV5-6
ASSRAPGPQH
>TRBJ2-4|TRBV28
ASSLSGAGKNIQY
>TRBJ1-1|TRBV27
ASSLSMGAGTEAF